Only a few counts were recorded for the clone carrying this T cell receptor (beta chain). Antigen unknown. This record comes from a study of early T cells in non-severe SARS-CoV-2 infection. Study-level information: The input, bulk RNA from unsorted whole blood, was sequenced, and chains were unpaired. General study points: There was a bias toward anti-spike CD8 responses in VDJdb matching, which missed private and CD4 specificities.

Each single cDNA molecule received a unique molecular identifier. MiXCR, applied by TCRdb to the 5' RACE reads, yields one record per CDR3 protein. Of 80,000 to 95,000 distinct CDR3 sequences listed, roughly 14% were seen once; the top ten hold about 0.58%. Sequenced: whole blood. The clonotype comes from an adult who was a healthcare worker with PCR-confirmed SARS-CoV-2 infection or an uninfected control (not recorded which).

In DNA, the CDR3 is TGTGCCAGCAGCTTAACCGGACAGGGGACCCAAGAGACCCAGTACTTC. Encoded protein: CASSLTGQGTQETQYF. The chain couples TRBV7-3 to TRBJ2-5; 9 bases match TRBD1. The V gene's germline CDR1 is SGHTA and CDR2 FQGTGA. J gave up 1 base and V 0 bases, and 3 bases lay outside the gene matches. This CDR3 is 16 amino acids long.